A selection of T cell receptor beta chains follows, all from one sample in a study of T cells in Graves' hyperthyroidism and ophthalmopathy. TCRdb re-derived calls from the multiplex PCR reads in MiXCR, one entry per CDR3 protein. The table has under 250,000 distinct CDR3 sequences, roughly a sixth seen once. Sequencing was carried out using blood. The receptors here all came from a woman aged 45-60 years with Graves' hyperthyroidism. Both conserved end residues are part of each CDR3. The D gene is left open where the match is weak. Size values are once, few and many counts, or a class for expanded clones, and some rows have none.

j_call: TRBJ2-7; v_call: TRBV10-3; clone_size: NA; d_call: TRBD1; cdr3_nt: TGTGCCATCAGTGGGACAGGGGCTCACGAGCAGTACTTC; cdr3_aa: CAISGTGAHEQYF
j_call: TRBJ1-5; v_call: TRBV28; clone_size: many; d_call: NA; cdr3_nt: TGTGCCAGCAGCCTCTTAGGACCCCAGCATTTT; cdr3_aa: CASSLLGPQHF
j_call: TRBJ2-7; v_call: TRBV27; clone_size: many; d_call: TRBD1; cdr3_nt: TGTGCCAGCAGTTTAGCGGACAGGAGTTACGAGCAGTACTTC; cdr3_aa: CASSLADRSYEQYF
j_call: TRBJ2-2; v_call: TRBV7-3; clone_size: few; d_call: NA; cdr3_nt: TGTGCCAGCAGCCGTTCGAGGGGCGGCGGGGAGCTGTTTTTT; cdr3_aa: CASSRSRGGGELFF
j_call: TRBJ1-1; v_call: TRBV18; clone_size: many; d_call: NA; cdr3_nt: TGTGCCAGCTCACCACGGGGGAACACTGAAGCTTTCTTT; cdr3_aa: CASSPRGNTEAFF
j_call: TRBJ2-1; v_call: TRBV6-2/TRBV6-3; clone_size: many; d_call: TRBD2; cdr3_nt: TGTGCCAGCAGTAGACTAGCGGGAGGGCCAAATGAGCAGTTCTTC; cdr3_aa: CASSRLAGGPNEQFF
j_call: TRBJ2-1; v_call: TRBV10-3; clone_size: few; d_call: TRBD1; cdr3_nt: TGTGCCATCAGTGACACCGGGACAGGGGGCGATGAGCAGTTCTTC; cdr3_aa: CAISDTGTGGDEQFF
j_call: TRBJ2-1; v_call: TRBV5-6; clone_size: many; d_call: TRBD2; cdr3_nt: TGTGCCAGCAGCTTGGGTAGCGGGGGGAACAATGAGCAGTTCTTC; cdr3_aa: CASSLGSGGNNEQFF
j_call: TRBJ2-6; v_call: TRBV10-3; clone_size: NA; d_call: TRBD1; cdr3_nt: TGTGCCATCAGTGAGTCGACAGGGGGAAACTCTGGGGCCAACGTCCTGACTTTC; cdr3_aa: CAISESTGGNSGANVLTF
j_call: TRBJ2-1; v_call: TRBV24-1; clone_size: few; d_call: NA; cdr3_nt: TGTGCCACCAGTGATCCCGGGCCAAACCAAAAGGGTGAGCAGTTCTTC; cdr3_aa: CATSDPGPNQKGEQFF
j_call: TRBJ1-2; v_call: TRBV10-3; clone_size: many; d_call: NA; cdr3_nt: TGTGCCATCAGTGAGCCCTCTAGGGACGGCTACACCTTC; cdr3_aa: CAISEPSRDGYTF
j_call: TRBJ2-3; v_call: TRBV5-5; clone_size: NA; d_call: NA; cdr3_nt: TGTGCCAGCAGCCTCCATGGATCTAGCACAGATACGCAGTATTTT; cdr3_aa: CASSLHGSSTDTQYF
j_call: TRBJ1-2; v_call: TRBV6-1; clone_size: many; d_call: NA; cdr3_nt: TGTGCCAGCAGTGAACGACAGGTTGGCGGCTACACCTTC; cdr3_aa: CASSERQVGGYTF
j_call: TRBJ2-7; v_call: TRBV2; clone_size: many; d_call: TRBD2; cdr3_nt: TGTGCCAGCAGTGACCTCTTCAGGACTAGCGTAGATTACGAGCAGTACTTC; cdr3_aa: CASSDLFRTSVDYEQYF
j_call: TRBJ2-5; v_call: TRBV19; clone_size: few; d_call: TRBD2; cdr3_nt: TGTGCCAGTAGTATGGGGACTAGCGGAACGCAAGAGACCCAGTACTTC; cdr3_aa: CASSMGTSGTQETQYF
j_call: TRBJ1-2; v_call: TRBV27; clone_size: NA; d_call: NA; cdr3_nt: TGTGCCAGCAGTTTAGTCCAGGGCTCTAACTATGGCTACACCTTC; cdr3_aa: CASSLVQGSNYGYTF
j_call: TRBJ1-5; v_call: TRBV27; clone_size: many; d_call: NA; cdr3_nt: TGTGCCAGCAGTTTACGCGGGAATCAGCCCCAGCATTTT; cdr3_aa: CASSLRGNQPQHF
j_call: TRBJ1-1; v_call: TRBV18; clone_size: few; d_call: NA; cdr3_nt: TGTGCCAGCTCACCACCCCAGGATCTTGAAGCTTTCTTT; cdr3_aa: CASSPPQDLEAFF
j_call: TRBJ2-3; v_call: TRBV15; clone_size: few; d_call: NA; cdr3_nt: TGTGCCACCAGCAGAGATACGGCCGCGCAGTATTTT; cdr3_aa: CATSRDTAAQYF
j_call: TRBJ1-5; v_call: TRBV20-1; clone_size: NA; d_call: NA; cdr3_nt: TGCAGTGCTAGAGATGTGAGGGGGGGGAATCAGCCCCAGCATTTT; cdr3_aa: CSARDVRGGNQPQHF
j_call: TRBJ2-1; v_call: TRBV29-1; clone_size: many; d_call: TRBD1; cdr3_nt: TGCAGCGGGGAGACAGGGGGATCCGAGCAGTTCTTC; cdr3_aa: CSGETGGSEQFF
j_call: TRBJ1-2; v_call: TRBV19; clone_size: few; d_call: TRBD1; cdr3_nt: TGTGCCAGTAGTCCGACAGGGGGCGAGGGTGGCTACACCTTC; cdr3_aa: CASSPTGGEGGYTF
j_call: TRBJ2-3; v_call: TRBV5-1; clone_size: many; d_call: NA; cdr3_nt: TGCGCCAGCAGCCCTCTAGGGAGAGATACGCAGTATTTT; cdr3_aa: CASSPLGRDTQYF
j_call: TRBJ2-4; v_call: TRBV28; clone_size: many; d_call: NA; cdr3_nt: TGTGCCAGCAGTTCGGCCGGGACACAAGCCAAAAACATTCAGTACTTC; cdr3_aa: CASSSAGTQAKNIQYF
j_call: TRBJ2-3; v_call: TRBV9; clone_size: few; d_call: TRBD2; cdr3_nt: TGTGCCAGCACCCCGTGGAGTAGCGGGAGCGTAGCAGATACGCAGTATTTT; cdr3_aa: CASTPWSSGSVADTQYF
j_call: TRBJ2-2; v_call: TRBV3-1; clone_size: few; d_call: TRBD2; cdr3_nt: TGTGCCAGCAGCCAAGGCCTAGCGGGAAATACCGGGGAGCTGTTTTTT; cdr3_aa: CASSQGLAGNTGELFF
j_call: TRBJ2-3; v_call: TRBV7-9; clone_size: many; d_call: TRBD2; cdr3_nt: TGTGCCAGCAGCCTGCGGACTAGCGGGAGTGGAGATACGCAGTATTTT; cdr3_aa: CASSLRTSGSGDTQYF
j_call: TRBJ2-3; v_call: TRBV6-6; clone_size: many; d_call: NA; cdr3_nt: TGTGCCAGCAGTTACTCCGAGGGCCGTGGAGATACGCAGTATTTT; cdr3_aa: CASSYSEGRGDTQYF
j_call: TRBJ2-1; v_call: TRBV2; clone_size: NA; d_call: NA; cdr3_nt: TGTGCCAGCTGCCCGTTGCAGGGATCATACAATGAGCAGTTCTTC; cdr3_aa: CASCPLQGSYNEQFF
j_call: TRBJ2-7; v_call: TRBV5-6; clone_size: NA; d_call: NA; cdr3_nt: TGTGCCAGCAGCTTGACAGGCCCTGGGGAGCAGTACTTC; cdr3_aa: CASSLTGPGEQYF
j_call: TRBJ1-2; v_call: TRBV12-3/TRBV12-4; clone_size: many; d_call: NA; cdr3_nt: TGTGCCAGCAGACTAGTCGAGGGGCGCGGCTACACCTTC; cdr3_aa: CASRLVEGRGYTF
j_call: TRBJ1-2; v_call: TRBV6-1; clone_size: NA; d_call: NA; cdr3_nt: TGTGCCAGCACCCTTATTCCAGGTTCCTATGGCTACACCTTC; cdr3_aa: CASTLIPGSYGYTF
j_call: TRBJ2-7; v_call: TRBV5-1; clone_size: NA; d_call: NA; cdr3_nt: TGCGCCAGCAGCCGGGACGGATACTCCTACGAGCAGTACTTC; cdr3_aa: CASSRDGYSYEQYF
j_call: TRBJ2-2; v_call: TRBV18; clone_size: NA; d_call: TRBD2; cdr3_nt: TGTGCCAGCTCAACCGGGACTAGCGGGAGATTGACCGGGGAGCTGTTTTTT; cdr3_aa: CASSTGTSGRLTGELFF
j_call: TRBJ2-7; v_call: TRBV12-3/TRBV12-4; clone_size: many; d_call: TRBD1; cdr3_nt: TGTGCCAGCAGCGTGATGACAGGGGCCTACGAGCAGTACTTC; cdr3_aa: CASSVMTGAYEQYF
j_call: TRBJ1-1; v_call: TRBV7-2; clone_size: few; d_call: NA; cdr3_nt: TGTGCCAGCAGCTTTCCCCGGGAGTCATTGAACACTGAAGCTTTCTTT; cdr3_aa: CASSFPRESLNTEAFF
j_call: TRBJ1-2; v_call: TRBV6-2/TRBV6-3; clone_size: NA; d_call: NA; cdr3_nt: TGTGCCAGCGAAAAGGGGTTTTTAGCTAACTATGGCTACACCTTC; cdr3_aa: CASEKGFLANYGYTF
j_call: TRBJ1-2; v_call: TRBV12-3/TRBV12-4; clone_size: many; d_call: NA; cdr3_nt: TGTGCCAGCAGCCCGGACAGTTTCTATGGCTACACCTTC; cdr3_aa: CASSPDSFYGYTF
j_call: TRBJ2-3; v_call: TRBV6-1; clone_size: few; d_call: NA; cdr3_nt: TGTGCCAGCAGCCCATCGGGTTACAGCACAGATACGCAGTATTTT; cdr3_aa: CASSPSGYSTDTQYF
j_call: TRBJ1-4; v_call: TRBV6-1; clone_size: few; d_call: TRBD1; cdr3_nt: TGTGCCAGCAGTACCGGGACAGGGGTTAATGAAAAACTGTTTTTT; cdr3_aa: CASSTGTGVNEKLFF
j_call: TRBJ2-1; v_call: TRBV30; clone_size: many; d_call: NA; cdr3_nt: TGTGCCTGGAGAACCAGGGACCGGTTCTACAATGAGCAGTTCTTC; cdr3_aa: CAWRTRDRFYNEQFF
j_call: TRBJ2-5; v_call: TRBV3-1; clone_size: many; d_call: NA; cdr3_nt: TGTGCCAGCAGCCAAGATATCCGGACAGAAGAGACCCAGTACTTC; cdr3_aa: CASSQDIRTEETQYF
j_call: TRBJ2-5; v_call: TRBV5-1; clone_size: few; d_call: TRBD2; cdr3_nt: TGCGCCAGCCGCCCGACTAGCGGGCAAGAGACCCAGTACTTC; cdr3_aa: CASRPTSGQETQYF
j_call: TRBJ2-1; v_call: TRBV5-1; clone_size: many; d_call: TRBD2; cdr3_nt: TGCGCCAGCAGCTATACTGCGGGAGTCAATGAGCAGTTCTTC; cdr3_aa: CASSYTAGVNEQFF
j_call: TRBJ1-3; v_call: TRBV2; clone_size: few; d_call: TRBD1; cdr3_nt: TGTGCCAGCAGCTTGAGACAGGGCAACTCTGGAAACACCATATATTTT; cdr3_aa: CASSLRQGNSGNTIYF
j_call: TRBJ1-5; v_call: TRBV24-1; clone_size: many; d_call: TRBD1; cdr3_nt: TGTGCCACCAGTGATCCGACAGGGGGCGGCAATCAGCCCCAGCATTTT; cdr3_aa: CATSDPTGGGNQPQHF
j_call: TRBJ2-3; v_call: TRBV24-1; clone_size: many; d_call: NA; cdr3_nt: TGTGCCACCAGTGACCGGGACGGGGGAGGAGATACGCAGTATTTT; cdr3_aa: CATSDRDGGGDTQYF
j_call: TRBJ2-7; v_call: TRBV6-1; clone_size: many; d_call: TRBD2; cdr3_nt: TGTGCCAGCAGCAAAGAATCCGGGACTAGCGGAATCTACGAGCAGTACTTC; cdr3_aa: CASSKESGTSGIYEQYF
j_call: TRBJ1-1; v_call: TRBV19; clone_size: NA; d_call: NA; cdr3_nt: TGTGCCAGTAGTATTGGGAGGGGCACTGAAGCTTTCTTT; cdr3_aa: CASSIGRGTEAFF
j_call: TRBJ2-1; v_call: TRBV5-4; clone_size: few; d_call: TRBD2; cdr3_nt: TGTGCCAGCAGCTTGGGGACTAGCGATAATGAGCAGTTCTTC; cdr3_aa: CASSLGTSDNEQFF